The text below deals with one T cell receptor beta chain. This clonotype was observed a few times. Its recognized antigen is unknown. No base quality values were provided; no much bigger clone lies one nucleotide off. The data derive from a study of T cells after yellow fever vaccination (dated by TCRdb to between 2019 and 2020). With regard to the full study: The SMART-Seq v4 Ultra Low Input RNA kit was used to prepare libraries from fractions with low cell numbers. Bulk TCR alpha and beta repertoires were sequenced longitudinally to track T-cell clones before and after primary and booster YFV17D yellow fever vaccination. Two healthy male donors, one aged 18 to 30 and one aged 30 to 40 years, were included in the cohort. Blood was drawn at multiple timepoints before and after primary and secondary immunization, with bulk PBMC replicates and cell subsets isolated.

V is trimmed back by 7 bases and J by 2 bases, and the junction contains 2 bases that no gene match accounts for. Reading the germline V gene gives CDR1 SGHRS and CDR2 YFSETQ. The CDR3 spans 13 residues, from the cysteine through the phenylalanine. Just the 39-base CDR3 DNA is kept, in frame starting at base 1. Results and caveats for the whole study, not just this receptor: A small share of clonotypes occurred in both CD4 and CD8 compartments, likely arising from convergent recombination. After the booster, most clones that had expanded after primary vaccination were detected again (around 97% of CD4 and 88% of CD8), suggesting broad maintenance of memory. Compared with the primary T-cell response, the secondary T-cell response was faster but weaker, reaching its peak on day 5 rather than on day 15. The study included only a couple of donors, which limits how far the findings can be generalized. Computational filtering was needed because FACS-sorted repertoires could contain abundant contaminating clonotypes from the bulk population.

What this sample's treatment or condition label stands for: live attenuated yellow fever vaccine strain. Two biological replicates of bulk PBMCs were collected at each blood-draw timepoint. PBMCs were isolated from peripheral blood using a standard Ficoll-Paque protocol. TriZol was used to extract RNA from bulk PBMCs, from CD4 and CD8 fractions, and from dextramer-positive and dextramer-negative fractions. TCR cDNA was synthesized by 5'RACE template switching, which introduced a universal primer site and unique molecular identifiers. Priming for cDNA synthesis came from both the TCR alpha and TCR beta constant segments. Libraries were amplified in two PCR steps, with sample barcodes and sequencing adapters added in the second step. Sequencing of libraries was done on Illumina HiSeq 2500 (2x100 bp) or NovaSeq (2x150 bp). The study's processing was this. Reads were demultiplexed and collapsed into UMI consensus sequences with MIGEC, and V(D)J alignment was performed with MiXCR. Using edgeR on replicate PBMC samples, clonotypes were called vaccine-responding if FDR was below 0.01 and the log2 fold change was above 5 up to day 15. Bulk clonotypes were assigned CD4 or CD8 identity according to which sequenced CD4 or CD8 repertoire held them at higher abundance. TCRdb itself trimmed the public reads at Q25 with fastp, ran MiXCR and retained productive beta chains. When rows share a CDR3 protein, they turn into one entry using the most common DNA and genes. The V and J calls here are based on TCRdb, not the publication. The sample table shows around 350,000 distinct CDR3 sequences, and around 6.5% are seen once. The top ten clones comprise 15% of the sample.

The clonotype was recovered from a young man who received the YFV17D yellow fever vaccine. The chain joins TRBV5-1 to TRBJ2-1; 8 nucleotides in the junction match TRBD1. Sequencing used PBMCs, obtained 5 days after the yellow fever booster vaccination. The CDR3 protein sequence reads: CASAGQAYNEQFF. In nucleotides, the sequence is TGCGCCAGCGCGGGACAGGCCTACAATGAGCAGTTCTTC. Full variable domain (CDR3 extended with the reference TRBV5-1 and TRBJ2-1 proteins): KAGVTQTPRYLIKTRGQQVTLSCSPISGHRSVSWYQQTPGQGLQFLFEYFSETQRNKGNFPGRFSGRQFSNSRSEMNVSTLELGDSALYLCASAGQAYNEQFFGPGTRLTVL.